Below, 30 T cell receptor beta chains from the same sample are listed, as sequenced in a study of T-cell reconstitution after alpha-beta-depleted transplantation in children. Preparation of the TCRbeta library used unique molecular identifiers. A single record per CDR3 protein comes from TCRdb applying MiXCR to the PCR reads. The repertoire has approximately 110,000 distinct CDR3 sequences, approximately 10% of them found once; the top ten carry about 34%. The sample was PBMCs, taken before TCRalphabeta/CD19-depleted stem cell transplant. Source of these receptors: a boy aged 2 to 10 with acute lymphoblastic leukemia, due to receive a stem cell transplant.

The chain is built from TRBV20-1 and TRBJ2-2, with D hard to call. V lost 6 bases and J 6 bases, leaving 17 bases between the germline ends. The CDR3 has 14 amino acids. Germline CDR1 reads DFQATT; CDR2 reads SNEGSKA (reference sequence). CDR3 in DNA: TGCAGTGCCTCAATAGATGCTGGGGCCGGGGAGCTGTTTTTT. Translation gives CSASIDAGAGELFF.

This clonotype was seen more than once but under ten times. The rearrangement uses TRBV18 and TRBJ2-5; 7 bases agree with TRBD1. Germline assignment: CDR1 KGHSH and CDR2 LQKENI. The length of the CDR3 is 15 residues. V trimming: 1 base; J trimming: 5 bases; junction bases outside the gene matches: 7. As DNA, the CDR3 is TGTGCCAGCTCACCACTAGACAGGGTATACGAGACCCAGTACTTC. As protein: CASSPLDRVYETQYF.

This clonotype has more than one count but fewer than ten. The chain employs TRBV5-1 and TRBJ2-5; D is perhaps TRBD2 (5 bases). From germline, CDR1 is SGHRS and CDR2 YFSETQ. This CDR3 contains 15 residues. Deletions cut 4 bases from V and 1 base from J, with 14 bases between. The CDR3 bases are TGCGCCAGCAGCCTGACTTCTAGCTTCCAAGAGACCCAGTACTTC. Its translation is CASSLTSSFQETQYF.

This clonotype was seen more than once but under ten times. The chain couples TRBV6-1 to TRBJ2-3; weak D call: TRBD1 (5 bases). Trimming removed 3 bases at V and 1 base at J, with 11 bases between. CDR1 is MNHNS and CDR2 is SASEGT in the germline V gene. The CDR3 is 15 amino acids. CDR3 in DNA: TGTGCCAGCAGTGACAGGGTATCCGGCACAGATACGCAGTATTTT. Encoded protein: CASSDRVSGTDTQYF.

This clonotype was observed many times. J is TRBJ2-3 and V is TRBV12-3 or TRBV12-4; D unclear. The ends were cut back, 7 bases at V and 1 base at J, with 12 bases in the middle. The CDR3 runs 14 residues. CDR3 DNA sequence: TGTGCCAGCATTCAATCAGGTGGCACAGATACGCAGTATTTT. It codes for CASIQSGGTDTQYF.

The V gene is TRBV6-1, the J gene TRBJ2-1; 8 nucleotides agree with TRBD2. CDR3 size: 16 residues. After removal of 4 bases from V and 9 bases from J, the junction contained 14 bases not matched to a gene. Looked up from germline, CDR1 is MNHNS and CDR2 is SASEGT. The CDR3 spells CASSGRLALPGSEQFF. CDR3 coding DNA: TGTGCCAGCAGTGGAAGACTAGCGCTCCCCGGGTCTGAGCAGTTCTTC.

This clonotype was seen only a few times. V gene TRBV5-1 combines with J gene TRBJ2-1; 8 bases match TRBD2. The CDR3 is 15 amino acids. Germline V lookup: CDR1 SGHRS, CDR2 YFSETQ. V trimming: 5 bases; J trimming: 4 bases; junction bases outside the gene matches: 8. The CDR3 DNA reads as TGCGCCAGCAGACTCGGGACTAGGGGATACAATGAGCAGTTCTTC. This gives the protein CASRLGTRGYNEQFF. The full variable domain, with the rest looked up from reference TRBV5-1 and TRBJ2-1, is KAGVTQTPRYLIKTRGQQVTLSCSPISGHRSVSWYQQTPGQGLQFLFEYFSETQRNKGNFPGRFSGRQFSNSRSEMNVSTLELGDSALYLCASRLGTRGYNEQFFGPGTRLTVL.

This clonotype was seen only a few times. The gene calls are TRBV6-6 and TRBJ2-1, with TRBD2 identical over 7 bases. The CDR3 length is 12 residues. Unmatched junction bases numbered 3, after V lost 8 bases and J lost 5 bases. Germline CDR1 MNHNY, CDR2 SVGAGI (reference sequence). CDR3 DNA sequence: TGTGCCAGCCGGGGGACTAACAATGAGCAGTTCTTC. This gives the protein CASRGTNNEQFF.

There are a few counts of this clonotype. The chain links TRBV29-1 to TRBJ2-5, with a possible D match to TRBD1 (6 bases). The ends were cut back, 6 bases at V and 2 bases at J, with 16 bases in the middle. There are 14 residues in the CDR3. Germline-derived CDR1 and CDR2 are SQVTM and ANQGSEA. Written as DNA, the CDR3 is TGCAGCGTGCTCAAAGGGACACCGCAAGAGACCCAGTACTTC. Translated, it gives CSVLKGTPQETQYF.

This chain links TRBV25-1 with TRBJ2-7; 7 bases are shared with TRBD1. Looked up from germline, CDR1 is MGHDK and CDR2 is SYGVNS. The V segment lost 2 bases and the J segment 2 bases; nucleotides outside the gene matches: 9. The CDR3 extends over 16 amino acids. The CDR3, as DNA: TGTGCCAGCAGTGAACGCGGACAGGATCGGGCCTACGAGCAGTACTTC. Translated, it gives CASSERGQDRAYEQYF.

In its sample, this clonotype was seen many times. This chain links TRBV6-6 with TRBJ2-1; D is undetermined. CDR1 and CDR2 (germline): MNHNY, SVGAGI (reference sequence). Trimming took off 8 bases at V and 7 bases at J, with 9 bases between the two ends. The CDR3 extends over 11 amino acids. The CDR3 DNA sequence: TGTGCCAGCCGCGAATTAAATGAGCAGTTCTTC. Amino acids: CASRELNEQFF.

This clonotype turned up a few times. As DNA, the CDR3 is TGCAGCCTACCAGCGGGAGGGCCCCCGAGCTCCTACAATGAGCAGTTCTTC. It is translated as CSLPAGGPPSSYNEQFF. The chain recombines TRBV20-1 with TRBJ2-1; 10 bases line up with TRBD2. CDR3 length: 17 residues. Germline-derived CDR1 and CDR2 are DFQATT and SNEGSKA (reference sequence).

The sample holds a few counts of this clonotype. The conserved final phenylalanine or tryptophan is absent from the CDR3, which likely points to a read error. The genes are TRBV29-1 and TRBJ2-2, with 11 bases aligning to TRBD2. The germline CDR1 and CDR2 sequences are SQVTM and ANQGSEA. There are 17 residues in the CDR3. The trim removed 1 base at V and 3 bases at J, leaving 7 bases unmatched. CDR3 protein: CSVEGRGLAADTGELFS. In nucleotides, the CDR3 is TGCAGCGTTGAAGGTCGGGGACTAGCGGCTGACACCGGGGAGCTGTTTTCT.

This clonotype was counted only a few times. The CDR3 DNA reads TGTGCCAGCTCACCACCCAACGGCTACAATGAGCAGTTCTTC. This gives the protein CASSPPNGYNEQFF. The rearrangement uses TRBV18 and TRBJ2-1; unclear D gene. The CDR3 runs to 14 residues. Germline V gene lookup returns CDR1 KGHSH and CDR2 LQKENI. V was shortened by 0 bases and J by 3 bases, with 6 bases between the two germline ends.

The rearrangement uses TRBV12-3 or TRBV12-4 and TRBJ2-3, with D perhaps matching TRBD2 (6 bases). The CDR3 has 15 residues. Trimming cost V 5 bases and J 2 bases, with 14 bases left between them. CDR3 nucleotides: TGTGCCAGCAGTCCCCCGGGAGCGACCACAGATACGCAGTATTTT. It translates to CASSPPGATTDTQYF.

In this sample, this clonotype turned up many times. This chain links TRBV3-1 with TRBJ2-2, with D perhaps matching TRBD2 (5 bases). Germline V lookup: CDR1 LGHDT, CDR2 YNNKEL (reference sequence). The ends were cut back, 0 bases at V and 12 bases at J, with 11 bases in the middle. This CDR3 spans 13 amino acids. DNA for the CDR3: TGTGCCAGCAGCCAAGAGCGAGGGTGGAAGCTGTTTTTT. As protein: CASSQERGWKLFF.

This clonotype was found a few times. This rearrangement joins TRBV12-3 or TRBV12-4 to TRBJ1-2, with D tentatively TRBD1 (6 bases). V was cut by 6 bases and J by 0 bases, with 11 bases left in between. This CDR3 comprises 14 residues. The CDR3 nucleotides are TGTGCCAGCAGAGTGACAGGAGCTAACTATGGCTACACCTTC. Residues: CASRVTGANYGYTF.

This clonotype was seen more than once but under ten times. J is TRBJ2-1 and V is TRBV3-1, with D uncertain. Deletions cut 1 base from V and 6 bases from J, with 16 bases between. The CDR3 totals 16 residues. Germline V gene lookup returns CDR1 LGHDT and CDR2 YNNKEL (reference sequence). CDR3 sequence reads: CASSQAPIPQGNEQFF. The DNA for the CDR3 is TGTGCCAGCAGCCAAGCTCCGATCCCCCAAGGCAATGAGCAGTTCTTC.

This clonotype was counted ten times or more. The rearrangement links TRBV5-6 to TRBJ2-2; D call uncertain. The CDR3 covers 14 residues. V was shortened by 0 bases and J by 3 bases, with 6 bases between the two germline ends. CDR1 SGHDT and CDR2 YYEEEE come from the germline V gene. CDR3 protein: CASSLGRYTGELFF. As DNA, the CDR3 is TGTGCCAGCAGCTTGGGCCGGTACACCGGGGAGCTGTTTTTT.

Ten or more counts support this clonotype. This chain connects TRBV27 to TRBJ2-7, with 7 bases identical to TRBD2. CDR1 is MNHEY, CDR2 SMNVEV, per germline (reference sequence). The CDR3 consists of 13 residues. The V gene end was trimmed by 5 bases and the J gene end by 9 bases; junction bases not matched to a gene: 10. The CDR3 here is CASSMFGRGVQYF. In DNA, the CDR3 is TGTGCCAGCAGTATGTTTGGGAGGGGAGTGCAGTACTTC.

The chain combines TRBV20-1 with TRBJ1-1; tentatively, D is TRBD1 (5 bases). Germline assignment: CDR1 DFQATT and CDR2 SNEGSKA (reference sequence). The V gene lost 0 bases and the J gene lost 5 bases, with 10 bases spanning the gap. This CDR3 contains 13 residues. CDR3 loop: CSARDMGGTEAFF. In DNA, the CDR3 is TGCAGTGCTAGAGATATGGGGGGTACTGAAGCTTTCTTT.

This clonotype has a count of ten or more. V is TRBV4-2 and J is TRBJ2-1; D ambiguous. Germline CDR1 reads LGHNA; CDR2 reads YNFKEQ. The V gene lost 0 bases and the J gene lost 13 bases, with 19 bases spanning the gap. The CDR3 has 15 residues. CDR3 region: CASSQDLQTRPTQFF. In DNA form, the CDR3 reads TGTGCCAGCAGCCAAGATCTTCAGACTCGGCCGACTCAGTTCTTC.

V gene TRBV30 combines with J gene TRBJ1-2; D is undetermined. V lost 4 bases and J lost 5, with 14 bases in between. Germline values: CDR1 GTSNPN, CDR2 SVGIG (reference sequence). CDR3 length: 13 amino acids. CDR3 sequence (DNA): TGTGCCTGGATCCCCGCCGGAGCTTATGGCTACACCTTC. Amino acid sequence: CAWIPAGAYGYTF.

This clonotype turned up a few times. The CDR3: CASSIGGWDQPQHF. The CDR3, as DNA: TGCGCCAGCAGCATCGGAGGGTGGGATCAGCCCCAGCATTTT. V gene TRBV5-1 combines with J gene TRBJ1-5; D is unclear. The CDR3 consists of 14 residues. The germline CDR1 and CDR2 sequences are SGHRS and YFSETQ. V lost 4 bases, J lost 5 bases, and 13 bases lay in between.

Ten or more counts support this clonotype. J is TRBJ2-5 and V is TRBV20-1, with TRBD2 matching 7 bases. The germline CDR1 and CDR2 sequences are DFQATT and SNEGSKA (reference sequence). With 0 bases clipped from V and 5 bases from J, the junction kept 15 bases outside the gene matches. The CDR3 loop spans 17 amino acids. The CDR3 nucleotides are TGCAGTGCTAGAGATGTCCTCCTAGCGGCGCCAGCGGAGACCCAGTACTTC. This gives the protein CSARDVLLAAPAETQYF.

This clonotype was detected a few times. The genes are TRBV6-6 and TRBJ2-7, with D tentatively TRBD2 (5 bases). V shed 5 bases and J shed 3 bases, with 11 bases lying between them. Germline values: CDR1 MNHNY, CDR2 SVGAGI (reference sequence). This CDR3 has 13 residues. The chain's CDR3 is CASSTGRGYEQYF. The CDR3 DNA sequence: TGTGCCAGCAGTACCGGACGGGGCTACGAGCAGTACTTC.

This clonotype was seen many times. The V call is TRBV5-1, the J call TRBJ1-4, with D tentatively TRBD1 (6 bases). The CDR3 covers 12 residues. Germline lookup yields CDR1 SGHRS and CDR2 YFSETQ. With 5 bases removed from V and 7 bases from J, the gap between germline ends came to 9 bases. CDR3 nucleotide sequence: TGCGCCAGCAGTTTAGGGGGTGAAAAACTGTTTTTT. It translates to CASSLGGEKLFF.

This clonotype showed up just a few times. The chain carries TRBV4-1 and TRBJ2-2; 7 nucleotides line up with TRBD1. This CDR3 has 17 residues. Germline V lookup: CDR1 MGHRA, CDR2 YSYEKL. After removal of 4 bases from V and 4 bases from J, the junction contained 12 bases not matched to a gene. In nucleotides, the CDR3 is TGCGCCAGCAGCCCCACATTACAGGGGCGGTTCACCGGGGAGCTGTTTTTT. The encoded protein is CASSPTLQGRFTGELFF.

This clonotype was observed at least ten times. The chain recombines TRBV12-3 or TRBV12-4 with TRBJ1-2; TRBD1 is a possible D gene (6 bases). Trimming removed 6 bases from V and 2 bases from J, with 16 bases in between. The CDR3 is 15 residues long. CDR3: CASSPMSTGNYGYTF. The CDR3 region has the DNA TGTGCCAGCAGCCCCATGTCGACAGGCAACTATGGCTACACCTTC.

The J gene is TRBJ2-2, the V gene TRBV1. TRBV1 is recorded as a pseudogene. This CDR3 is built from 16 residues. CDR3 coding DNA: TGCACCAGCAGCCAAGCGGTGACTCAGAACACCGGGGAGCTGTTTTTT. This encodes CTSSQAVTQNTGELFF.